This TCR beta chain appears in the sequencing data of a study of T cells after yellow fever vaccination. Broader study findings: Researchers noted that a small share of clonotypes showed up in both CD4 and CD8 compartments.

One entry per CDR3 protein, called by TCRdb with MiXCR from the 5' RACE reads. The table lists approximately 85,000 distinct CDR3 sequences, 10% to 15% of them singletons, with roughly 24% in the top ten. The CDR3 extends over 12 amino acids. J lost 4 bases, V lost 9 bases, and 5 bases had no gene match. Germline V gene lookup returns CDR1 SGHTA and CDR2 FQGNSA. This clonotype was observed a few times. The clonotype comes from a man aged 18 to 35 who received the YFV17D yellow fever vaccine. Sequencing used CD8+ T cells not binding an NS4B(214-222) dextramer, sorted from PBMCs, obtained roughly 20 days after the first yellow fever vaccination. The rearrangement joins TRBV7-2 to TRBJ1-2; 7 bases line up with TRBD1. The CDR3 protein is CASQGDGYGYTF. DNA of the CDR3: TGTGCCAGTCAGGGGGACGGCTATGGCTACACCTTC. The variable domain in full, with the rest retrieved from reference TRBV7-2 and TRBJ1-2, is GAGVSQSPSNKVTEKGKDVELRCDPISGHTALYWYRQSLGQGLEFLIYFQGNSAPDKSGLPSDRFSAERTGGSVSTLTIQRTQQEDSAVYLCASQGDGYGYTFGSGTRLTVV.